These T cell receptor beta chains were read from a single sample in a study of OX40 agonist ivuxolimab in advanced cancers. Assay used: immunoSEQ multiplex PCR; TCRdb lists only in-frame clones, some missing. The data contain about 79,000 clones, roughly 86% of them seen just once; the ten biggest clones take up about 0.89%. Specimen: CD4+ or CD8+ T cells sorted from blood, collected in a trial of the OX40 agonist ivuxolimab. Every receptor here comes from an adult with an advanced solid tumor such as melanoma, head and neck, liver or kidney cancer. Both conserved end residues are part of each CDR3. Fields, in order: J gene, clone size, V gene, D gene, CDR3 DNA, CDR3 protein. D genes are given only for firm matches. Clone size, where shown, is once, few, many, or a class for clones that have expanded.

TRBJ1-5 | - | TRBV9 | TRBD1 | TGTGCCAGCAGCCGGACAGGGCTCAATCAGCCCCAGCATTTT | CASSRTGLNQPQHF
TRBJ1-2 | - | TRBV5-4 | TRBD1 | TGTGCCAGCAGCTTGGATCTCAGGGGGTTTGACGGCTACACCTTC | CASSLDLRGFDGYTF
TRBJ1-2 | - | TRBV28 | - | TGTGCCAGCACCCCTGGGACTAACTATGGCTACACCTTC | CASTPGTNYGYTF
TRBJ2-7 | - | TRBV6-5 | - | TGTGCCAGCAGTCTGTCACTAGAAGGCTACGAGCAGTACTTC | CASSLSLEGYEQYF
TRBJ2-2 | few | TRBV11-3 | - | TGTGCCAGCAGCCCCCGGGCCCTGGGGACCGGGGAGCTGTTTTTT | CASSPRALGTGELFF
TRBJ1-1 | - | TRBV7-6 | TRBD1 | TGTGCCAGCAGCTTTCGACAGGGAAATGAGGCTTTCTTT | CASSFRQGNEAFF
TRBJ2-7 | - | TRBV5-4 | - | TGTGCCAGCAGCCCCGACTCTAGCTCCTACGAGCAGTACTTC | CASSPDSSSYEQYF
TRBJ2-2 | once | TRBV5-4 | - | TGTGCCAGCAGCTCAAGGACCGTTGGGGACACCGGGGAGCTGTTTTTT | CASSSRTVGDTGELFF
TRBJ1-6 | - | TRBV18 | - | TGTGCCAGCTCACCAGGCAGGGAAAGCTCACCCCTCCACTTT | CASSPGRESSPLHF
TRBJ1-4 | - | TRBV6-5 | - | TGTGCCAGCAGAAAAAATGAAAAACTGTTTTTT | CASRKNEKLFF
TRBJ2-1 | - | TRBV19 | - | TGTGCCAGTAGTATTAACTTCCAGTCAGGGTATGAGCAGTTCTTC | CASSINFQSGYEQFF
TRBJ1-2 | - | TRBV2 | - | TGTGCCAGCAGTGAAGCGCAGGCTAACTATGGCTACACCTTC | CASSEAQANYGYTF
TRBJ2-5 | medium-sized | TRBV5-5 | - | TGTGCCAGCAGAAGAGACCGCCAAGAGACCCAGTACTTC | CASRRDRQETQYF
TRBJ2-2 | - | TRBV7-8 | TRBD1 | TGTGCCAGCAGCTTAGGACGTCCGGGACAGGGCACCGGGGAGCTGTTTTTT | CASSLGRPGQGTGELFF
TRBJ2-1 | - | TRBV10-3 | TRBD2 | TGTGCCATCAGTGAGAGGGGACTAGTGGACAATGAGCAGTTCTTC | CAISERGLVDNEQFF
TRBJ1-1 | - | TRBV7-3 | TRBD1 | TGTGCCAGCAGTCCAGAGGGGATTAGACAGGGCGGTGAAGCTTTCTTT | CASSPEGIRQGGEAFF
TRBJ1-5 | - | TRBV6-1 | - | TGTGCCAGCAGAATAATAGGACAGACAAATCAGCCCCAGCATTTT | CASRIIGQTNQPQHF
TRBJ2-7 | few | TRBV6-1 | - | TGTGCCAGCAGCGGGACTGTGGGAATAGTCTACGAGCAGTACTTC | CASSGTVGIVYEQYF
TRBJ2-1 | - | TRBV7-7 | - | TGTGCCAGCAGCTCCCTCAGGGACGGGGGCTACAATGAGCAGTTCTTC | CASSSLRDGGYNEQFF
TRBJ1-4 | - | TRBV5-6 | - | TGTGCCAGCGGTCGTTGGATCACGGATGAAAAACTGTTTTTT | CASGRWITDEKLFF
TRBJ2-5 | - | TRBV6-1 | TRBD2 | TGTGCCAGCAGCCGGGACTACTCGCAAGAGACCCAGTACTTC | CASSRDYSQETQYF
TRBJ2-7 | once | TRBV18 | TRBD1 | TGTGCCAGCTCAAGGACAGGGATTTACGAGCAGTACTTC | CASSRTGIYEQYF
TRBJ2-7 | - | TRBV5-6 | TRBD1 | TGTGCCAGCAGCTCGACAGGGCACTTCTACGAGCAGTACTTC | CASSSTGHFYEQYF
TRBJ2-5 | - | TRBV29-1 | TRBD2 | TGCAGCGTTGATCCCTTTTCTAGCGGGGGGAGCCAAGAGACCCAGTACTTC | CSVDPFSSGGSQETQYF
TRBJ2-7 | - | TRBV14 | - | TGTGCCAGCAGCCAAGCATGGGGGTCCTACGAGCAGTACTTC | CASSQAWGSYEQYF
TRBJ1-5 | - | TRBV19 | TRBD1 | TGTGCCAGTACGGACAGGGTAGAACAGCCCCAGCATTTT | CASTDRVEQPQHF
TRBJ1-2 | once | TRBV7-9 | TRBD1 | TGTGCCAGCAGCCTGACAGGGGCTAACTATGGCTACACCTTC | CASSLTGANYGYTF
TRBJ2-1 | few | TRBV6-1 | TRBD1 | TGTGCCAGCAGTCGGACAGGGAGCTACAATGAGCAGTTCTTC | CASSRTGSYNEQFF
TRBJ2-7 | - | TRBV19 | TRBD1 | TGTGCCAGTAGTTCCATCCTAGGGGCGACAGGGAAGGGGGATAACTACGAGCAGTACTTC | CASSSILGATGKGDNYEQYF
TRBJ2-3 | - | TRBV9 | TRBD1 | TGTGCCAGCAGCCTCCAGGGGGCCGGAGATACGCAGTATTTT | CASSLQGAGDTQYF
TRBJ1-2 | - | TRBV5-4 | - | TGTGCCAGCAGCTTGATTCCCCGGGATGGCTACACCTTC | CASSLIPRDGYTF
TRBJ1-3 | - | TRBV7-6 | - | TGTGCCAGCAGCCTGGACCAGCCCTCTGGAAACACCATATATTTT | CASSLDQPSGNTIYF
TRBJ2-1 | - | TRBV5-1 | - | TGCGCCAGCAGCTTTAGTAGCCAGCCTAGCTCCTACAATGAGCAGTTCTTC | CASSFSSQPSSYNEQFF
TRBJ2-7 | once | TRBV7-9 | TRBD2 | TGTGCCAGCAGAAAAGGACTAGCGGGAGGGATGGGCGAGCAGTACTTC | CASRKGLAGGMGEQYF
TRBJ1-1 | - | TRBV5-1 | - | TGCGCCAGCAGCTTGGCTCGGGGAGGCACTGAAGCTTTCTTT | CASSLARGGTEAFF
TRBJ1-5 | - | TRBV19 | TRBD1 | TGTGCCAGTAGTATGATGCAGGGGGCTAATCAGCCCCAGCATTTT | CASSMMQGANQPQHF
TRBJ2-5 | - | TRBV10-3 | - | TGTGCCATCAGTGAGCGGGAGACCCAGTACTTC | CAISERETQYF